This T cell receptor beta chain came from a study of T cells in Graves' hyperthyroidism and ophthalmopathy (dated by TCRdb to about 2019). Concerning the study at large: Peripheral blood was collected at initial diagnosis, before any treatment. TCR V-J signatures able to tell the groups apart were searched for in a discovery cohort of 90 to 100 patients, of whom roughly 42 had Graves' ophthalmopathy and under 65 had stable Graves' hyperthyroidism. Prospective prediction of ophthalmopathy was tested in an independent validation cohort consisting of 18 hyperthyroidism patients and 17 patients who later progressed to ophthalmopathy. The 100 discovery patients were randomly split 7:3 into training and test sets. Thyroid tissue and blood T-cell repertoires from more than five Graves' hyperthyroidism patients were also compared in the study. Once sampling was done, hyperthyroidism patients were given methimazole at a starting dose of 30 mg daily, whereas ophthalmopathy patients were given high-dose intravenous methylprednisolone. TCR Vbeta CDR3 sequencing of 140 or so peripheral blood samples (43 ophthalmopathy, 70 to 85 hyperthyroidism and approximately 17 progressor patients) is reported in the paper. Results the study describes overall, beyond this receptor: In validation, the model predicted progression to ophthalmopathy with approximately 71% sensitivity and around 72% specificity, a median of roughly seven months before onset. No statistical method was used to set the sample size in advance, and investigators knew the group allocation. A model built on a 13 V-J signature distinguished ophthalmopathy from stable hyperthyroidism, reaching 87.88% sensitivity and approximately 81% specificity in cross-validation and 80%/75% in testing. Blood samples also contained most of the expanded thyroid clonotypes (frequency above 0.001), which suggests that blood repertoires may reflect thyroid immune responses.

This clonotype was counted between two and nine times. The antigen this receptor binds is unknown. No clone much larger than this one lies a single base away; base qualities are absent. A patient counted as having stable Graves' hyperthyroidism if no progression to ophthalmopathy occurred over 18 months of follow-up. Hyperthyroidism patients were newly diagnosed, with disease duration under 2 months, and aged 18 to 65 years. Exclusion was applied to patients with uncontrolled infections, other autoimmune diseases, pregnancy or lactation. Diagnoses were based on clinical symptoms, serum thyroxine and TRAb, thyroid ultrasound and orbital computed tomography. Ficoll-Paque density gradient centrifugation was used to isolate PBMCs from about 9.4 ml of fresh peripheral blood. Total RNA was extracted with Trizol reagent, and quality was checked on an Agilent 2100 Bioanalyzer. TCR beta CDR3 regions were amplified from RNA transcripts. The first round of RT-PCR for the TCR CDR3 was performed with the HTBI primer set and the Qiagen OneStep RT-PCR kit. The libraries were constructed in a second round of multiplex PCR and then size-selected and purified. Paired-end sequencing of the libraries was performed with 100 bp reads on an Illumina HiSeq2000. The authors processed their data as follows. SOAPnuke was used to process the raw data, removing reads that contained adapters or uncalled bases, had a mean Phred below 15, or lacked an exact match to the constant primer or identifier. High-quality paired reads were merged using COPE v1.2.5, and each unique nucleotide sequence was defined as a clonotype. Clonotypes were aligned to IMGT TRBV, TRBD and TRBJ reference segments using MiTCR v1.1. Analysis was restricted to V-J combinations with a frequency above 0.0001, which covered roughly 99% of repertoires. A TCS score was defined as the ratio of F50 (clonal expansion) to E x V (chaos), with BLOSUM62-based TCRdist applied between CDR3 peptides within each V-J. Welch's t-statistics and random forest reduced around 510 V-J features to 13, which were used in a naive Bayes classifier (R e1071). The raw public data were reprocessed by TCRdb itself: fastp quality trimming at Q25, MiXCR clonotype calling, in-frame beta chains only. Rows matching on CDR3 protein sequence are summarized as one entry with the most common DNA and genes. V and J calls and clone size were set by TCRdb, not the authors. Present in this sample are 500,000 to 750,000 distinct CDR3 sequences, 15% to 19% of which were seen just once. The leading ten clones occupy roughly 6.6% of the sample.

Unmatched junction bases come to 11, with V trimmed by 0 bases and J by 8 bases. CDR1 and CDR2 were assigned from the germline V gene as LGHNA and YSLEER. The CDR3, cysteine through phenylalanine, is 17 amino acids long. This entry keeps only the CDR3 DNA: 51 bases, framed from base 1. The source is a woman aged 25 to 39 with Graves' hyperthyroidism. The sample consisted of blood. The rearranged chain carries TRBV4-3 and TRBJ2-3; the central 10 bases match TRBD2. For the CDR3, the sequence is CASSQDSSASGSSTQYF. The bases are TGCGCCAGCAGCCAAGATAGTAGCGCTAGCGGGAGCTCTACGCAGTATTTT.